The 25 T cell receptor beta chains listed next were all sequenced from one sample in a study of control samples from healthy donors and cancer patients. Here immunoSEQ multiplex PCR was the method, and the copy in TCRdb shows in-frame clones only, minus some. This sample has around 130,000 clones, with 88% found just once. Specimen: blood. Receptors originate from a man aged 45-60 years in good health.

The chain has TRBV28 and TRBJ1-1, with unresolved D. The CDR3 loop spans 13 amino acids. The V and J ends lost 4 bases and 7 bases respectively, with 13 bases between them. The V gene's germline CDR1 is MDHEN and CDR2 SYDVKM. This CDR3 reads CASSSPTSLEAFF. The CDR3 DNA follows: TGTGCCAGCAGTTCCCCGACAAGTCTTGAAGCTTTCTTT. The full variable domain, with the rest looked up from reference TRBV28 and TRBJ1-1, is DVKVTQSSRYLVKRTGEKVFLECVQDMDHENMFWYRQDPGLGLRLIYFSYDVKMKEKGDIPEGYSVSREKKERFSLILESASTNQTSMYLCASSSPTSLEAFFGQGTRLTVV.

The CDR3 protein is CASPTASAYNEQFF. CDR3 DNA sequence: TGTGCCAGCCCCACGGCGTCCGCCTACAATGAGCAGTTCTTC. The V gene is TRBV7-9, the J gene TRBJ2-1; D not resolved. The germline CDR1 and CDR2 sequences are SEHNR and FQNEAQ (reference sequence). The V and J ends lost 8 bases and 2 bases respectively, with 13 bases between them. The CDR3 totals 14 residues.

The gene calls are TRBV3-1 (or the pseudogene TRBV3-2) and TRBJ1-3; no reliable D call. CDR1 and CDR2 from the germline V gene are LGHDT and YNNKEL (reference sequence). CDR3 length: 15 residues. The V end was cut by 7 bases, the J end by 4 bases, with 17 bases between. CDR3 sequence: CASTSSVTGGNTIYF. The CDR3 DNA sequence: TGTGCCAGCACCTCTTCGGTAACGGGAGGAAACACCATATATTTT.

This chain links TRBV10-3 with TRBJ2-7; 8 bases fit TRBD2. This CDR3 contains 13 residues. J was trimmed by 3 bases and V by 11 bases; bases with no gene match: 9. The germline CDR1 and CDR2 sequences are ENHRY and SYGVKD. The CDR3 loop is CAPSRGGNYEQYF. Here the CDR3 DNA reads TGTGCCCCTAGCCGGGGGGGAAACTACGAGCAGTACTTC.

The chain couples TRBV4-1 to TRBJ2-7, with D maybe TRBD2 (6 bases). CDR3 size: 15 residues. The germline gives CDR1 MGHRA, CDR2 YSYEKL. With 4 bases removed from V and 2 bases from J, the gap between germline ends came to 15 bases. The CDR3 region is CASSPGGVYPYEQYF. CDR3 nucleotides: TGCGCCAGCAGCCCAGGCGGGGTCTACCCCTACGAGCAGTACTTC.

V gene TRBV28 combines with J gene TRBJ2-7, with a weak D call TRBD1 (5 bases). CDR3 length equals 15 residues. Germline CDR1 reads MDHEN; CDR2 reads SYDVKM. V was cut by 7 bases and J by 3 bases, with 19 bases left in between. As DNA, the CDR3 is TGTGCCAGCACCAAAGGGCCAGGGCAGGACTACGAGCAGTACTTC. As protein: CASTKGPGQDYEQYF.

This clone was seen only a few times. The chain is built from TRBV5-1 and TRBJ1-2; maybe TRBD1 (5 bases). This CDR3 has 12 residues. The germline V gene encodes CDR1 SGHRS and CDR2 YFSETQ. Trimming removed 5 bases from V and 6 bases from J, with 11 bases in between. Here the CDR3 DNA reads TGCGCCAGCAGAGGAGGAGGGGATGGCTACACCTTC. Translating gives CASRGGGDGYTF.

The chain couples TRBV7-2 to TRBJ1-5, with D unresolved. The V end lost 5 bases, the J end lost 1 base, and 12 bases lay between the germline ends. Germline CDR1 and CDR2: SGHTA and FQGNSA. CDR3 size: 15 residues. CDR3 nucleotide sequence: TGTGCCAGCAGCCGCGAAGGCTACAGCAATCAGCCCCAGCATTTT. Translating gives CASSREGYSNQPQHF.

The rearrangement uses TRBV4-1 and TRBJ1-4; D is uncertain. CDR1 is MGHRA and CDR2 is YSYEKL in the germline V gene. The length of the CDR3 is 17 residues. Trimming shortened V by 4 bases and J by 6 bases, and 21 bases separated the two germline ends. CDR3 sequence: CASSRSPRTDGDEKLFF. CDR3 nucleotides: TGCGCCAGCAGCCGAAGCCCTCGAACTGACGGGGATGAAAAACTGTTTTTT.

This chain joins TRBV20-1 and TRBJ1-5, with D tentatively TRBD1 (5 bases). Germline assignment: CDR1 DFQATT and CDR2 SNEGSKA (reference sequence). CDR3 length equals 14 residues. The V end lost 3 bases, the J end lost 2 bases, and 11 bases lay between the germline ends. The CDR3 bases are TGCAGTGCTAGTCCAGGGTTGGGCAATCAGCCCCAGCATTTT. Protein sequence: CSASPGLGNQPQHF.

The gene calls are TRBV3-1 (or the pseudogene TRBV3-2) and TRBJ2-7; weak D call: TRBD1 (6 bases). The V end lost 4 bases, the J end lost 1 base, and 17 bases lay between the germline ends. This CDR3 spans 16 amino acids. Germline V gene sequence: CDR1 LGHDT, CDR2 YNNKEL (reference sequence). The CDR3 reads CASSPTRTVSSYEQYF. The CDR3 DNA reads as TGTGCCAGCAGCCCGACCCGGACAGTGTCATCCTACGAGCAGTACTTC.

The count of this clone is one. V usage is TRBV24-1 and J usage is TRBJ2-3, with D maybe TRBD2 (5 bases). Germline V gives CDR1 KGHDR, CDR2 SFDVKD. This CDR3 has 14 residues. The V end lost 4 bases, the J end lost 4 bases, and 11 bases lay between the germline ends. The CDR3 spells CATSDPSSSDTQYF. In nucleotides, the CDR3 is TGTGCCACCAGTGACCCATCTAGCTCAGATACGCAGTATTTT.

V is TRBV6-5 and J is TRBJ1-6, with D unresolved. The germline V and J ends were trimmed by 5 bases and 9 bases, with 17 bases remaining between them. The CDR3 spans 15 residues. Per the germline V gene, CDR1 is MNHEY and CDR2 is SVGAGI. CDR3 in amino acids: CASSTGQLEGSPLHF. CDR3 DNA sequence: TGTGCCAGCAGTACGGGCCAACTCGAGGGTTCACCCCTCCACTTT.

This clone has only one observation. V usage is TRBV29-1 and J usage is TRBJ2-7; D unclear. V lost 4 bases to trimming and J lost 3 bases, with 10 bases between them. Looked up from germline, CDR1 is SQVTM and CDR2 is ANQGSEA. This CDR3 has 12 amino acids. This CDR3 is CSVGGGVYEQYF. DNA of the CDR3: TGCAGCGTTGGGGGTGGGGTCTACGAGCAGTACTTC.

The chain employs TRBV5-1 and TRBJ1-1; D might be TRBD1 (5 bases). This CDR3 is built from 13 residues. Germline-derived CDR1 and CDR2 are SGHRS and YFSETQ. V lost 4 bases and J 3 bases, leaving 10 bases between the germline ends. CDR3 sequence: CASSRQGYTEAFF. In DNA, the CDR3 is TGCGCCAGCAGCCGCCAGGGTTACACTGAAGCTTTCTTT. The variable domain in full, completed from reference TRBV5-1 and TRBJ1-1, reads KAGVTQTPRYLIKTRGQQVTLSCSPISGHRSVSWYQQTPGQGLQFLFEYFSETQRNKGNFPGRFSGRQFSNSRSEMNVSTLELGDSALYLCASSRQGYTEAFFGQGTRLTVV.

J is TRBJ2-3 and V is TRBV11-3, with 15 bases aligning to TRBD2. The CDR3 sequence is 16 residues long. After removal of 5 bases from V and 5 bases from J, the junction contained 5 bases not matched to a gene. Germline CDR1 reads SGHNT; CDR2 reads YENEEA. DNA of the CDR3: TGTGCCAGCAGCGGCGGACTAGCGGGGGGGTTAGATACGCAGTATTTT. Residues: CASSGGLAGGLDTQYF.

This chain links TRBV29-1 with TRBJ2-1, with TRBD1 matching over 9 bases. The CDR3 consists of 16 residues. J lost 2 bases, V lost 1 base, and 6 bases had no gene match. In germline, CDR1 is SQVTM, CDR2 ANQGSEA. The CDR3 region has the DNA TGCAGCGTTGAAGGGGCAGACAGGGGGGCCTACAATGAGCAGTTCTTC. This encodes CSVEGADRGAYNEQFF.

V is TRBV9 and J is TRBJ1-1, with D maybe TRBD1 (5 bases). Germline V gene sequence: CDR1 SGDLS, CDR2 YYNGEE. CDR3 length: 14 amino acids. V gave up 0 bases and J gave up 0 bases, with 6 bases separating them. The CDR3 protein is CASSVVGLNTEAFF. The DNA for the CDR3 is TGTGCCAGCAGCGTAGTGGGACTGAACACTGAAGCTTTCTTT.

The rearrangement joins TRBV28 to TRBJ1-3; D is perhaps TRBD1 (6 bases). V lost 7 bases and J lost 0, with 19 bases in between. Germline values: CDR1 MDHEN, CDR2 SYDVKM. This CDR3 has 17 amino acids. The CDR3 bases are TGTGCCAGCACTTACCCAGGGGCAGGTCCCTCTGGAAACACCATATATTTT. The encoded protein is CASTYPGAGPSGNTIYF.

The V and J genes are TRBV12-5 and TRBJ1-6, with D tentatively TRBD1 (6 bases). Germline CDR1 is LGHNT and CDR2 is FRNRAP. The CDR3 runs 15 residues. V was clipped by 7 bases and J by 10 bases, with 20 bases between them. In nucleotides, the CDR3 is TGTGCTAGTGCAAAATCGGAGGGGGGCTTCTCACCCCTCCACTTT. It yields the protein CASAKSEGGFSPLHF.

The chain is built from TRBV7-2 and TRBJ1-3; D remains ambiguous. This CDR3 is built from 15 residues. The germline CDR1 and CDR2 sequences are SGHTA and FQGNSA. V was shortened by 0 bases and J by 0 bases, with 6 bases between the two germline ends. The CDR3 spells CASSLAVSSGNTIYF. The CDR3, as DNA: TGTGCCAGCAGCTTAGCCGTTAGCTCTGGAAACACCATATATTTT.

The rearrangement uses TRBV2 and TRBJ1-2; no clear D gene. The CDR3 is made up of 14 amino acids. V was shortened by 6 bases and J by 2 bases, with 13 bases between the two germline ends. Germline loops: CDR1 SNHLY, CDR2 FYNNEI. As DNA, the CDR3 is TGTGCCAGCAGCGCTATTTCCGGAAACTATGGCTACACCTTC. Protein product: CASSAISGNYGYTF.

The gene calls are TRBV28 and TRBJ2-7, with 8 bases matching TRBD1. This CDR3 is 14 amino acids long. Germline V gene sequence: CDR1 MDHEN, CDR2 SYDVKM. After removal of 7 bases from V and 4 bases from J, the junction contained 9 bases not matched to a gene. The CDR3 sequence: CASTDRANLYEQYF. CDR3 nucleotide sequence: TGTGCCAGCACGGACAGGGCTAACTTATACGAGCAGTACTTC.

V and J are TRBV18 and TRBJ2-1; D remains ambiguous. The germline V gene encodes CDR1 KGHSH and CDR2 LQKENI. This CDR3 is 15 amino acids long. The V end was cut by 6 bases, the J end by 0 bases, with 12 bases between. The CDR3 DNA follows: TGTGCCAGCTCGTTATGGCAAAGCTCCTACAATGAGCAGTTCTTC. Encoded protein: CASSLWQSSYNEQFF.

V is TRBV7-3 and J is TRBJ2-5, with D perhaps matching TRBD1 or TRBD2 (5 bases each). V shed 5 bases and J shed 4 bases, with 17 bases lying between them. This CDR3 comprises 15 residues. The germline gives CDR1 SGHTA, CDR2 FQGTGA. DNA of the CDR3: TGTGCCAGCAGCATCCCCGGGACGATGACAGAGACCCAGTACTTC. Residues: CASSIPGTMTETQYF. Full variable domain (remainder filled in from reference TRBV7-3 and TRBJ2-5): GAGVSQTPSNKVTEKGKYVELRCDPISGHTALYWYRQSLGQGPEFLIYFQGTGAADDSGLPNDRFFAVRPEGSVSTLKIQRTERGDSAVYLCASSIPGTMTETQYFGPGTRLLVL.